One and the same sample provided the 25 T cell receptor beta chains below, sequenced in a study of early T cells in non-severe SARS-CoV-2 infection. TCRdb passed the 5' RACE reads through MiXCR, listing each CDR3 protein once. The sample includes roughly 75,000 distinct CDR3 sequences, roughly 16% of them seen just once. Sequences were obtained from whole blood. The receptors derive from an adult who was a healthcare worker with PCR-confirmed SARS-CoV-2 infection or an uninfected control (not recorded which).

A few counts support this clonotype. The chain has TRBV20-1 and TRBJ1-4; weak D call: TRBD1 (5 bases). Germline CDR1 and CDR2: DFQATT and SNEGSKA (reference sequence). The CDR3 is 15 amino acids. V was shortened by 0 bases and J by 4 bases, with 12 bases between the two germline ends. Written as DNA, the CDR3 is TGCAGTGCTAGAGATTCCCGGGACCGTAATGAAAAACTGTTTTTT. Translation gives CSARDSRDRNEKLFF.

This clonotype has more than one count but fewer than ten. This rearrangement joins TRBV9 to TRBJ2-1; no firm D call. This CDR3 is built from 13 residues. CDR1 and CDR2 from the germline V gene are SGDLS and YYNGEE. The V end was cut by 3 bases, the J end by 7 bases, with 11 bases between. The CDR3 loop reads CASSDTNSNEQFF. CDR3 DNA sequence: TGTGCCAGCAGCGATACCAACAGTAATGAGCAGTTCTTC. Supplemented by reference TRBV9 and TRBJ2-1, the full variable domain reads DSGVTQTPKHLITATGQRVTLRCSPRSGDLSVYWYQQSLDQGLQFLIQYYNGEERAKGNILERFSAQQFPDLHSELNLSSLELGDSALYFCASSDTNSNEQFFGPGTRLTVL.

This clonotype was counted between two and nine times. This chain uses TRBV6-2 or TRBV6-3 with TRBJ2-7; 12 bases are a match to TRBD2. The CDR3 is made up of 15 amino acids. Germline CDR1 MNHEY, CDR2 SVGEGT. Losses at the gene ends were 2 bases for V and 4 bases for J; bases not matched to a gene: 3. CDR3 residues: CASSYQTSGRYEQYF. For the CDR3, the DNA is TGTGCCAGCAGTTACCAGACTAGCGGGAGATACGAGCAGTACTTC.

This clonotype was counted a few times. This chain links TRBV20-1 with TRBJ2-5; 9 bases align to TRBD2. The ends lost 3 bases at V and 1 base at J; junction bases unmatched: 3. Per germline, CDR1 DFQATT and CDR2 SNEGSKA (reference sequence). This CDR3 comprises 14 residues. The CDR3 here is CSASPSGIQETQYF. DNA of the CDR3: TGCAGTGCTAGCCCTAGCGGGATCCAAGAGACCCAGTACTTC.

This clonotype has only a few counts. The chain combines TRBV29-1 with TRBJ1-3; D might be TRBD1 (5 bases). With 3 bases removed from V and 4 bases from J, the gap between germline ends came to 13 bases. Germline V gene sequence: CDR1 SQVTM, CDR2 ANQGSEA. The CDR3 is made up of 14 amino acids. CDR3 bases: TGCAGCGTTGATCCGGGGGAACAAGGAAACACCATATATTTT. Its translation: CSVDPGEQGNTIYF.

The chain links TRBV28 to TRBJ2-5, with 9 bases identical to TRBD1. The CDR3 runs to 13 residues. Germline CDR1 is MDHEN and CDR2 is SYDVKM. Germline trimming cut 6 bases from V and 4 bases from J; bases unmatched to any gene: 3. The CDR3 loop is CASRRQGGETQYF. CDR3 DNA sequence: TGTGCCAGCAGGCGACAGGGGGGAGAGACCCAGTACTTC. Based on the CDR3 plus reference TRBV28 and TRBJ2-5, the full variable domain is DVKVTQSSRYLVKRTGEKVFLECVQDMDHENMFWYRQDPGLGLRLIYFSYDVKMKEKGDIPEGYSVSREKKERFSLILESASTNQTSMYLCASRRQGGETQYFGPGTRLLVL.

The V and J genes are TRBV12-3 or TRBV12-4 and TRBJ1-4, with TRBD1 matching 8 bases. The length of the CDR3 is 15 residues. The trim removed 5 bases at V and 3 bases at J, leaving 5 bases unmatched. CDR3 residues: CASSLGTGPNEKLFF. The CDR3 DNA is TGTGCCAGCAGTCTCGGGACAGGCCCTAATGAAAAACTGTTTTTT.

This clonotype was observed a handful of times. The chain joins TRBV2 to TRBJ2-7, with TRBD2 as a possible D gene (7 bases). Trimming left V 4 bases short and J 9 bases short, with 10 bases between. The CDR3 spans 11 residues. Germline V CDR1 and CDR2: SNHLY, FYNNEI. The CDR3 is CASSGEGVQYF. Here the CDR3 DNA reads TGTGCCAGCAGTGGGGAGGGGGTGCAGTACTTC. The entire variable domain, with the rest obtained from reference TRBV2 and TRBJ2-7, is as follows: EPEVTQTPSHQVTQMGQEVILRCVPISNHLYFYWYRQILGQKVEFLVSFYNNEISEKSEIFDDQFSVERPDGSNFTLKIRSTKLEDSAMYFCASSGEGVQYFGPGTRLTVT.

This clonotype was seen at least ten times. The chain is built from TRBV19 and TRBJ1-4, with D possibly being TRBD1 (5 bases). This CDR3 comprises 14 residues. Trimming took off 5 bases at V and 8 bases at J, with 15 bases between the two ends. Germline V gives CDR1 LNHDA, CDR2 SQIVND (reference sequence). This CDR3 is CASSVAGRGEKLFF. In DNA, the CDR3 is TGTGCCAGTAGTGTGGCAGGGAGGGGAGAAAAACTGTTTTTT.

CDR3 nucleotides: TGTGCCAGCAGTTACGGTCAGGGAAGGTCCCAGCCCCAGCATTTT. Protein product: CASSYGQGRSQPQHF. This chain joins TRBV6-5 and TRBJ1-5, with D possibly being TRBD1 (5 bases). The CDR3 length is 15 residues. The V and J ends lost 2 bases and 7 bases respectively, with 15 bases between them. Germline CDR1 reads MNHEY; CDR2 reads SVGAGI.

The chain couples TRBV7-6 to TRBJ2-2; TRBD2 matches 9 bases. CDR3 length equals 17 residues. CDR1 and CDR2 from the germline V gene are SGHVS and FNYEAQ. The J segment lost 0 bases and the V segment lost 5 bases, leaving 7 bases of the junction unmatched. CDR3 residues: CASSIGPSGANTGELFF. In DNA, the CDR3 is TGTGCCAGCAGCATCGGGCCTAGCGGGGCGAACACCGGGGAGCTGTTTTTT.

In DNA, the CDR3 is TGTGCCAGCAGTGAAACAGTAGGACAGACGGGGGAGCAGTACTTC. Its translation is CASSETVGQTGEQYF. The gene calls are TRBV6-1 and TRBJ2-7; D might be TRBD1 (6 bases). The germline V and J ends were trimmed by 2 bases and 7 bases, with 18 bases remaining between them. There are 15 residues in the CDR3. Germline V gene data show CDR1 as MNHNS and CDR2 as SASEGT.

The rearrangement uses TRBV6-6 and TRBJ1-4, with unresolved D. Trimming cost V 2 bases and J 5 bases, with 6 bases left between them. There are 13 residues in the CDR3. Per germline, CDR1 MNHNY and CDR2 SVGAGI (reference sequence). CDR3 coding DNA: TGTGCCAGCAGTTACGCGGGGAATGAAAAACTGTTTTTT. It encodes CASSYAGNEKLFF.

V is TRBV12-3 or TRBV12-4 and J is TRBJ2-7; D may be TRBD2 (5 bases). The CDR3 spans 13 residues. V lost 6 bases to trimming and J lost 0 bases, with 9 bases between them. This CDR3 reads CASSYGVSYEQYF. CDR3 bases: TGTGCCAGCAGCTACGGGGTCTCCTACGAGCAGTACTTC.

This clonotype was detected only a few times. The chain has TRBV6-5 and TRBJ2-7, with TRBD1 matching over 8 bases. With 6 bases clipped from V and 4 bases from J, the junction kept 8 bases outside the gene matches. This CDR3 region has 14 residues. The germline CDR1 and CDR2 sequences are MNHEY and SVGAGI. The CDR3, as DNA: TGTGCCAGCAGCCACCCGGGACAGGTATACGAGCAGTACTTC. Amino acid sequence: CASSHPGQVYEQYF.

This clonotype was found many times. This chain uses TRBV6-5 with TRBJ2-2, with 8 bases lining up with TRBD1. J was trimmed by 6 bases and V by 6 bases; bases with no gene match: 3. CDR3 length: 13 residues. Germline V lookup: CDR1 MNHEY, CDR2 SVGAGI. CDR3 loop: CASSDRGAGELFF. The DNA for the CDR3 is TGTGCCAGCAGCGACAGGGGCGCCGGGGAGCTGTTTTTT.

The chain joins TRBV6-6 to TRBJ1-2, with a tentative D call TRBD1 (6 bases). The CDR3 spans 13 residues. Germline CDR1 and CDR2: MNHNY and SVGAGI (reference sequence). With 4 bases removed from V and 2 bases from J, the gap between germline ends came to 8 bases. The CDR3: CASSSDRNYGYTF. The CDR3 bases are TGTGCCAGCAGTTCGGACAGAAACTATGGCTACACCTTC.

The chain recombines TRBV4-2 with TRBJ2-1; weak D call: TRBD1 (6 bases). The germline CDR1 and CDR2 sequences are LGHNA and YNFKEQ. The CDR3 extends over 18 amino acids. The V end lost 0 bases, the J end lost 2 bases, and 17 bases lay between the germline ends. DNA for the CDR3: TGTGCCAGCAGCCAAGATTGGGGGCGGCTAGACCCCTACAATGAGCAGTTCTTC. This translates into CASSQDWGRLDPYNEQFF.

The table lists this clonotype with many counts. The chain carries TRBV12-3 or TRBV12-4 and TRBJ1-6, with D uncertain. The V end was cut by 5 bases, the J end by 12 bases, with 8 bases between. This CDR3 is 11 amino acids long. CDR3 DNA sequence: TGTGCCAGCAGTGCCAGAGGACCCCTCCACTTT. Its protein is CASSARGPLHF.

Only a few counts were recorded for this clonotype. J is TRBJ2-1 and V is TRBV11-2; possibly TRBD2 for D (6 bases). CDR3 size: 16 residues. Trimming took 8 bases from V and 0 from J, leaving 17 bases between them. Germline V gene lookup returns CDR1 SGHAT and CDR2 FQNNGV. The CDR3 sequence is CASSHSGLSSYNEQFF. CDR3 bases: TGTGCCAGCTCTCATAGCGGTCTTAGCTCCTACAATGAGCAGTTCTTC.

This clonotype has a handful of counts. V and J are TRBV10-3 and TRBJ2-2, with D hard to call. Germline CDR1 and CDR2: ENHRY and SYGVKD. There are 15 residues in the CDR3. Trimming took 0 bases from V and 2 from J, leaving 7 bases between them. In nucleotides, the CDR3 is TGTGCCATCAGTGAGTCCATACCCAACACCGGGGAGCTGTTTTTT. Translated, it gives CAISESIPNTGELFF.

This clonotype was observed a few times. The V call is TRBV24-1, the J call TRBJ2-1, with 11 positions matching TRBD2. V lost 4 bases, J lost 7 bases, and 8 bases stayed unmatched. Germline lookup yields CDR1 KGHDR and CDR2 SFDVKD. The CDR3 is made up of 16 amino acids. CDR3 sequence (DNA): TGTGCCACCAGTGACCCTACTAGCGGGAGATTGAATGAGCAGTTCTTC. Its protein is CATSDPTSGRLNEQFF.

The chain links TRBV4-1 to TRBJ2-2; D is possibly TRBD2 (5 bases). Germline CDR1 MGHRA, CDR2 YSYEKL. The CDR3 has 17 amino acids. V was trimmed by 1 base and J by 0 bases, leaving 12 bases between them. CDR3 residues: CASSQVERSANTGELFF. The CDR3 DNA reads TGCGCCAGCAGCCAAGTTGAGCGGAGCGCGAACACCGGGGAGCTGTTTTTT.

The chain uses TRBV30 and TRBJ1-4; TRBD1 is a possible D gene (5 bases). Trimming took off 2 bases at V and 8 bases at J, with 12 bases between the two ends. This CDR3 has 13 amino acids. The germline CDR1 and CDR2 sequences are GTSNPN and SVGIG (reference sequence). CDR3: CAWSQGAGEKLFF. CDR3 sequence (DNA): TGTGCCTGGAGTCAGGGCGCGGGGGAAAAACTGTTTTTT.

This clonotype has only a few counts. J is TRBJ2-1 and V is TRBV7-8, with 8 positions matching TRBD1. With 4 bases clipped from V and 8 bases from J, the junction kept 10 bases outside the gene matches. The CDR3 is 15 residues long. Germline V lookup: CDR1 SGHVS, CDR2 FQNEAQ. The CDR3 nucleotides read TGTGCCAGCAGCTCGAGAAGTACAGGGGGTGATGAGCAGTTCTTC. Protein product: CASSSRSTGGDEQFF. Full variable domain (remainder filled in from reference TRBV7-8 and TRBJ2-1): GAGVSQSPRYKVAKRGQDVALRCDPISGHVSLFWYQQALGQGPEFLTYFQNEAQLDKSGLPSDRFFAERPEGSVSTLKIQRTQQEDSAVYLCASSSRSTGGDEQFFGPGTRLTVL.